The clone carrying this T cell receptor beta chain was seen repeatedly, ten times or more. TCRdb re-called the RT-PCR reads through MiXCR, storing one row per CDR3 protein. Seen here are about 700,000 distinct CDR3 sequences, approximately 15% observed once, and the top ten hold roughly 4%. The CDR3 extends over 13 amino acids. Between the trimmed V and J ends, which lost 3 bases and 3 bases, there was a span of 8 bases. Looked up from germline, CDR1 is LGHDT and CDR2 is YNNKEL (reference sequence). This clonotype was obtained from a female donor in good health, serving as a healthy control. The rearrangement uses TRBV3-1 and TRBJ1-1, with D uncertain. The source material was memory CD4+ T cells from blood. CDR3 DNA sequence: TGTGCCAGCAGCCAGCAGGTCGACACTGAAGCTTTCTTT. This encodes CASSQQVDTEAFF.